These 9 T cell receptor beta chains share one sample of origin, sequenced in a study of PD-1 blockade in mismatch repair-deficient tumors. Using immunoSEQ multiplex PCR, the repertoire was profiled, and TCRdb retains in-frame clones only, with some absent. Of 40,000 to 60,000 clones in the sample, roughly 78% were seen once. The sequences come from peripheral blood, collected 4 weeks after starting pembrolizumab. These receptors were collected from an adult with mismatch repair-deficient cancer.

The chain joins TRBV5-1 to TRBJ2-5; 8 bases fit TRBD1. The CDR3 totals 16 residues. CDR1 SGHRS and CDR2 YFSETQ come from the germline V gene. V lost 2 bases, J lost 2 bases, and 8 bases stayed unmatched. The DNA of the CDR3 is TGCGCCAGCAGCTTAGCTGTCGGGACAGGTCAAGAGACCCAGTACTTC. This sequence encodes CASSLAVGTGQETQYF.

The sample holds one count of this clone. The V call is TRBV6-1, the J call TRBJ2-5; no definite D call. The CDR3 is 15 residues long. Germline lookup yields CDR1 MNHNS and CDR2 SASEGT. V was trimmed by 2 bases and J by 5 bases, leaving 15 bases between them. The CDR3 nucleotides are TGTGCCAGCAGTGAACAAGGAAGTGGGTATGAGACCCAGTACTTC. It encodes CASSEQGSGYETQYF.

This chain connects TRBV9 to TRBJ2-3, with unresolved D. Trimming left V 5 bases short and J 5 bases short, with 12 bases between. Per the germline V gene, CDR1 is SGDLS and CDR2 is YYNGEE. The CDR3 sequence is 13 residues long. The CDR3 region is CASRTDGRDTQYF. The CDR3 DNA reads as TGTGCCAGCAGGACGGATGGTAGAGATACGCAGTATTTT.

The V and J genes are TRBV2 and TRBJ1-5; TRBD1 matches 12 bases. Looked up from germline, CDR1 is SNHLY and CDR2 is FYNNEI. The CDR3 spans 16 residues. J gave up 4 bases and V 4 bases, and 5 bases lay outside the gene matches. CDR3 sequence: CASSGGTGGLNQPQHF. The CDR3 bases are TGTGCCAGCAGTGGCGGGACAGGGGGCTTGAATCAGCCCCAGCATTTT.

The V call is TRBV15, the J call TRBJ2-7; D remains ambiguous. This CDR3 is 15 amino acids long. From germline, CDR1 is LNHNV and CDR2 YYDKDF (reference sequence). Trimming took 0 bases from V and 2 from J, leaving 11 bases between them. CDR3 loop: CATSRDPGEAYEQYF. The CDR3 nucleotides are TGTGCCACCAGCAGAGATCCAGGAGAGGCCTACGAGCAGTACTTC.

This clone was detected a few times. This chain uses TRBV11-2 with TRBJ2-2; tentative D call: TRBD2 (6 bases). CDR1 SGHAT and CDR2 FQNNGV come from the germline V gene. Trimming pared 5 bases from V and 5 bases from J, leaving 12 bases between. The CDR3 runs to 14 residues. The CDR3 DNA follows: TGTGCCAGCAGCCGCGGCGGGGTGACCGGGGAGCTGTTTTTT. It yields the protein CASSRGGVTGELFF.

The chain carries TRBV9 and TRBJ1-2, with D possibly matching TRBD1 (6 bases). Germline V lookup: CDR1 SGDLS, CDR2 YYNGEE. V was cut by 4 bases and J by 4 bases, with 14 bases left in between. There are 14 residues in the CDR3. CDR3 residues: CASSKTGDTYGYTF. DNA for the CDR3: TGTGCCAGCAGCAAGACAGGAGACACCTATGGCTACACCTTC.

The V gene is TRBV2, the J gene TRBJ2-3; 15 bases align to TRBD2. With V trimmed by 11 bases and J by 4 bases, 4 bases remained unmatched. Germline CDR1 and CDR2: SNHLY and FYNNEI. The CDR3 contains 14 residues. CDR3 loop: CAGGLAGGSDTQYF. CDR3 nucleotides: TGTGCCGGGGGACTAGCGGGAGGTTCAGATACGCAGTATTTT. The entire variable domain, with the rest obtained from reference TRBV2 and TRBJ2-3, is as follows: EPEVTQTPSHQVTQMGQEVILRCVPISNHLYFYWYRQILGQKVEFLVSFYNNEISEKSEIFDDQFSVERPDGSNFTLKIRSTKLEDSAMYFCAGGLAGGSDTQYFGPGTRLTVL.

The rearrangement links TRBV7-2 to TRBJ2-1, with 7 bases that match TRBD1. The ends lost 3 bases at V and 3 bases at J; junction bases unmatched: 11. Germline CDR1 is SGHTA and CDR2 is FQGNSA. This CDR3 has 17 amino acids. CDR3 in amino acids: CASSFTTGTDFYNEQFF. DNA of the CDR3: TGTGCCAGCAGCTTTACCACCGGGACAGATTTCTACAATGAGCAGTTCTTC.